The 21 T cell receptor beta chains below come from one sample, sequenced in a study of spatial heterogeneity in lung cancer. The antigens these receptors bind are not known. TCRdb re-derived calls from the 5' RACE reads in MiXCR, one entry per CDR3 protein. This sample has about 6,900 distinct CDR3 sequences, with approximately 12% found just once. Time point meaning: sample taken at primary tumor resection. Study-wide points: Intratumoral expanded alpha and beta TCR counts were found to track tumor mutation counts.

Sequencing used lung tumor tissue, obtained at surgery. The receptors shown here come from a male donor with early-stage non-small cell lung cancer.

On this clonotype: This beta chain is off target for a library built for alpha chains, so its abundance means little. The chain is built from TRBV25-1 and TRBJ2-7, with D perhaps TRBD2 (6 bases). V dropped 6 bases and J dropped 7 bases, with 19 bases sitting between them. CDR3 length equals 14 residues. Germline CDR1 and CDR2: MGHDK and SYGVNS. Here the CDR3 reads CASSPGLPPEEQYF. The CDR3 coding sequence is TGTGCCAGCAGCCCGGGACTCCCCCCTGAGGAGCAGTACTTC.

This clonotype was recorded many times. This beta chain is an unintended read in a library built for alpha chains; its size means little. The chain employs TRBV3-1 and TRBJ1-4; weak D call: TRBD1 (5 bases). The germline V and J ends were trimmed by 4 bases and 0 bases, with 9 bases remaining between them. CDR1 and CDR2 (germline): LGHDT, YNNKEL (reference sequence). The CDR3 has 15 amino acids. CDR3: CASSRGEATNEKLFF. CDR3 in DNA: TGTGCCAGCAGCCGAGGGGAGGCAACTAATGAAAAACTGTTTTTT.

In its sample, this clonotype was seen many times. This beta chain came through as a stray read in a library set up for alpha chains, and its size says little. The chain has TRBV11-2 and TRBJ2-5, with TRBD2 matching 7 bases. Germline lookup yields CDR1 SGHAT and CDR2 FQNNGV. V gave up 0 bases and J gave up 4 bases; unmatched junction bases: 5. The CDR3 is 15 amino acids. The CDR3 DNA is TGTGCCAGCAGCTTAGATCGCAGGGAGGGAGAGACCCAGTACTTC. The encoded protein is CASSLDRREGETQYF. Combining the CDR3 with reference TRBV11-2 and TRBJ2-5 gives the whole variable domain EAGVAQSPRYKIIEKRQSVAFWCNPISGHATLYWYQQILGQGPKLLIQFQNNGVVDDSQLPKDRFSAERLKGVDSTLKIQPAKLEDSAVYLCASSLDRREGETQYFGPGTRLLVL.

This clonotype was observed many times. Little can be read into the size of this beta chain, an off-target read in a library designed for alpha chains. The CDR3, as DNA: TGTGCCAGTAGCTCAGCGGGAGAGACCCAGTACTTC. Its translation is CASSSAGETQYF. J is TRBJ2-5 and V is TRBV19; D might be TRBD2 (6 bases). Trimming shortened V by 6 bases and J by 4 bases, and 9 bases separated the two germline ends. The germline CDR1 and CDR2 sequences are LNHDA and SQIVND (reference sequence). The CDR3 has 12 residues.

There are many counts of this clonotype. This beta chain was picked up by a library intended for alpha chains and is off target, so its count carries little meaning. This sequence joins TRBV9 and TRBJ2-5, with D perhaps TRBD1 (5 bases). CDR1 is SGDLS, CDR2 YYNGEE, per germline. Trimming removed 7 bases at V and 0 bases at J, with 16 bases between. The CDR3 is made up of 15 amino acids. The DNA of the CDR3 is TGTGCCAGCTTAAGGGTCGGACACCACCAAGAGACCCAGTACTTC. This translates into CASLRVGHHQETQYF.

This clonotype is classed as medium-sized. Being off target in a library aimed at alpha chains, this beta chain has a size of little meaning. The chain links TRBV20-1 to TRBJ1-6; D gene uncertain. V lost 0 bases, J lost 0 bases, and 12 bases lay in between. Per the germline V gene, CDR1 is DFQATT and CDR2 is SNEGSKA (reference sequence). This CDR3 region has 17 residues. This CDR3 reads CSARDKSIGSYNSPLHF. The CDR3 nucleotides are TGCAGTGCTAGAGATAAATCTATAGGCTCCTATAATTCACCCCTCCACTTT.

This clonotype is labeled medium-sized. In a library made to pick up alpha chains, this beta chain is a stray read with a size that means little. V gene TRBV28 combines with J gene TRBJ1-3; perhaps TRBD1 as D (5 bases). With 4 bases removed from V and 0 bases from J, the gap between germline ends came to 10 bases. The CDR3 loop spans 15 amino acids. Germline V gene data show CDR1 as MDHEN and CDR2 as SYDVKM. This CDR3 is CASSWGGRSGNTIYF. The CDR3 DNA reads TGTGCCAGCAGTTGGGGCGGACGCTCTGGAAACACCATATATTTT.

This clonotype was counted many times. This beta chain lies outside the target of a library built for alpha chains; its clone size means little. The V and J genes are TRBV20-1 and TRBJ2-2; perhaps D is TRBD1 or TRBD2 (5 bases each). Trimming left V 6 bases short and J 4 bases short, with 18 bases between. The CDR3 covers 15 residues. Germline values: CDR1 DFQATT, CDR2 SNEGSKA (reference sequence). The CDR3: CSAIVGALGTGELFF. CDR3 DNA: TGCAGTGCCATAGTCGGGGCATTGGGCACCGGGGAGCTGTTTTTT.

This clonotype turned up a few times. It may be a read error: a sequence one base away is much more abundant. Because this beta chain is a stray read in a library intended to capture alpha chains, its abundance should not be given much weight. The genes are TRBV25-1 and TRBJ2-1; 11 bases agree with TRBD2. With 7 bases clipped from V and 9 bases from J, the junction kept 11 bases outside the gene matches. This CDR3 has 15 amino acids. Germline-derived CDR1 and CDR2 are MGHDK and SYGVNS. In DNA form, the CDR3 reads TGTGCCAGCACCGATAGCGGGGGGGCCCTTGGTGAGCAGTTCTTC. This encodes CASTDSGGALGEQFF.

This clonotype has ten or more counts. Because the library targeted alpha chains, this beta chain is an off-target read whose size means little. The V gene is TRBV2, the J gene TRBJ1-5, with TRBD1 matching 9 bases. The CDR3 length is 14 residues. The trim removed 6 bases at V and 6 bases at J, leaving 6 bases unmatched. Germline V gene data show CDR1 as SNHLY and CDR2 as FYNNEI. CDR3 protein: CASRPDRGSQPQHF. CDR3 nucleotides: TGTGCCAGCAGACCGGACAGGGGATCTCAGCCCCAGCATTTT.

This clonotype was seen repeatedly, ten times or more. This beta chain appears as a stray read in a library generated for alpha chains; its size is not informative. The chain combines TRBV7-2 with TRBJ1-3; 8 nucleotides match TRBD1. The CDR3 totals 16 residues. CDR1 and CDR2 (germline): SGHTA, FQGNSA. Trimming took 5 bases from V and 0 from J; bases not matched to a gene: 6. The CDR3 loop reads CASSTLTGGSGNTIYF. The CDR3 nucleotides are TGTGCCAGCAGCACCCTAACAGGGGGCTCTGGAAACACCATATATTTT.

This clonotype was observed at least ten times. A library made for alpha chains picked up this beta chain off target, so its size means little. V usage is TRBV28 and J usage is TRBJ2-1; TRBD2 agrees at 8 bases. CDR1 is MDHEN and CDR2 is SYDVKM in the germline V gene. V dropped 4 bases and J dropped 9; count of bases not matched to a gene: 14. This CDR3 region has 16 residues. CDR3 nucleotides: TGTGCCAGCAGTTCGCCCGGGACTAGGGCTCCCGGTGAGCAGTTCTTC. It codes for CASSSPGTRAPGEQFF.

Details on this clonotype: The library was prepared for alpha chains; this beta chain is a stray read, so its frequency means little. V and J are TRBV12-3 or TRBV12-4 and TRBJ2-3; D gene ambiguous. V lost 6 bases and J 2 bases, leaving 15 bases between the germline ends. CDR3 length: 15 amino acids. CDR3 DNA sequence: TGTGCCAGCAGCCCCCCCTCTGCCCCCACAGATACGCAGTATTTT. Translated: CASSPPSAPTDTQYF.

With regard to this clonotype: Since it is a stray read in a library aimed at alpha chains, this beta chain has a size that is not meaningful. The chain uses TRBV20-1 and TRBJ2-2, with 8 nucleotides matching TRBD1. The CDR3 has 14 residues. The ends lost 6 bases at V and 4 bases at J; junction bases unmatched: 7. Per germline, CDR1 DFQATT and CDR2 SNEGSKA (reference sequence). CDR3 in DNA: TGCAGTGCCATCCACGGGACAGGCACCGGGGAGCTGTTTTTT. Translation gives CSAIHGTGTGELFF.

Many counts were recorded for this clonotype. This beta chain turned up in a library designed for alpha chains; as an off-target read, its abundance says little. The rearrangement links TRBV20-1 to TRBJ2-3; TRBD2 aligns across 7 bases. Trimming took 3 bases from V and 2 from J; bases not matched to a gene: 8. Per the germline V gene, CDR1 is DFQATT and CDR2 is SNEGSKA (reference sequence). This CDR3 is 15 amino acids long. The CDR3 DNA is TGCAGTGCTAGCGCCTCTAGCGGACCCACAGATACGCAGTATTTT. Its translation is CSASASSGPTDTQYF.

This clonotype was detected many times. This beta chain is off target for a library built for alpha chains, so its abundance means little. The chain uses TRBV20-1 and TRBJ1-5; TRBD1 is a possible D gene (5 bases). V was shortened by 5 bases and J by 4 bases, with 21 bases between the two germline ends. Germline-derived CDR1 and CDR2 are DFQATT and SNEGSKA (reference sequence). The length of the CDR3 is 16 residues. CDR3 in amino acids: CSAPDGGVGINQPQHF. The CDR3 nucleotides read TGCAGTGCTCCGGACGGGGGGGTTGGAATAAATCAGCCCCAGCATTTT.

Concerning this clonotype: Little can be read into the size of this beta chain, an off-target read in a library designed for alpha chains. The gene calls are TRBV18 and TRBJ2-5, with D uncertain. CDR3 size: 13 residues. Per germline, CDR1 KGHSH and CDR2 LQKENI. The V and J ends lost 6 bases and 2 bases respectively, with 10 bases between them. The DNA of the CDR3 is TGTGCCAGCTCGCTTCTAGAGCAAGAGACCCAGTACTTC. Its protein is CASSLLEQETQYF.

This clonotype was observed many times. Little can be read into the size of this beta chain, an off-target read in a library designed for alpha chains. The chain joins TRBV7-8 to TRBJ1-3; D perhaps matches TRBD1 (6 bases). This CDR3 comprises 18 residues. Germline V gives CDR1 SGHVS, CDR2 FQNEAQ. The germline V and J ends were trimmed by 0 bases and 2 bases, with 17 bases remaining between them. CDR3 bases: TGTGCCAGCAGCTTAGCTTCTGGGGCCACAGGGCCTGGAAACACCATATATTTT. It is translated as CASSLASGATGPGNTIYF.

This clonotype was counted ten times or more. In a library made to pick up alpha chains, this beta chain is a stray read with a size that means little. The chain uses TRBV28 and TRBJ2-3; TRBD1 aligns across 7 bases. Trimming at V came to 5 bases and at J to 1 base, leaving 6 bases not matched to a gene. This CDR3 is built from 15 residues. In germline, CDR1 is MDHEN, CDR2 SYDVKM. The CDR3 is CASSRQGQGTDTQYF. The CDR3 DNA is TGTGCCAGCAGTCGACAGGGTCAAGGCACAGATACGCAGTATTTT.

There are many counts of this clonotype. This beta chain came through as a stray read in a library set up for alpha chains, and its size says little. The J gene is TRBJ2-7, the V gene TRBV28, with D unclear. Trimming removed 4 bases at V and 4 bases at J, with 14 bases between. Germline loops: CDR1 MDHEN, CDR2 SYDVKM. The CDR3 runs to 14 residues. The CDR3 sequence: CASSSPTLPYEQYF. The CDR3 bases are TGTGCCAGCAGTTCCCCGACCTTACCTTACGAGCAGTACTTC.

This clonotype came up many times. Found in a library prepared for alpha chains, this beta chain is an off-target read, and its abundance has little meaning. For the CDR3, the DNA is TGTGCCAGCAGTGATAGCGGGAGCACAGATACGCAGTATTTT. Protein sequence: CASSDSGSTDTQYF. The V gene is TRBV12-3 or TRBV12-4, the J gene TRBJ2-3, with 7 bases lining up with TRBD2. The CDR3 totals 14 residues. The V gene end was trimmed by 5 bases and the J gene end by 0 bases; junction bases not matched to a gene: 2.